Listed below are T cell receptor beta chains from one sample, sequenced in a study of naive and memory T cell subsets. TCRdb re-called the UMI-ligation and nested PCR reads through MiXCR, storing one row per CDR3 protein. Here the sample spans about 80,000 distinct CDR3 sequences, around 13% being singletons. Sequenced sample: central memory CD4+ T cells from blood. These receptors came from a human donor in good health. CDR3s include the opening cysteine and the closing phenylalanine or tryptophan. A D gene is named only where the DNA matches it firmly. Some rows mark clone size as missing; the rest say once, few, many or name a class of expanded clone.

.	many	TRBV7-6	TRBJ2-7	TGTGCCAGCAGCTTAATAGGTCTCAACGAGCAGTACTTC	CASSLIGLNEQYF
TRBD1	many	TRBV19	TRBJ2-2	TGTGCCAGTAGTACAGGGGGAACAGGCACCGGGGAGCTGTTTTTT	CASSTGGTGTGELFF
TRBD2	.	TRBV3-1	TRBJ2-1	TGTGCCAGCAGCCAAGGATTAGCGGGAGTCAATAGTGAGCAGTTCTTC	CASSQGLAGVNSEQFF
TRBD1	.	TRBV20-1	TRBJ1-2	TGCAGTGCTGGGACAGGGGGCTCAAACTATGGCTACACCTTC	CSAGTGGSNYGYTF
TRBD1	few	TRBV5-1	TRBJ1-1	TGCGCCAGCAGCTTGGTGCAGGGGGCGGCAAGTACTGAAGCTTTCTTT	CASSLVQGAASTEAFF
.	.	TRBV20-1	TRBJ2-1	TGCAGTGCTAGAGATGGGTACCGCGGAGATGAGCAGTTCTTC	CSARDGYRGDEQFF
.	few	TRBV6-2/TRBV6-3	TRBJ2-7	TGTGCCAGCAGTTACTCGTCCGGCGGGATGGGCTACGAGCAGTACTTC	CASSYSSGGMGYEQYF
.	.	TRBV20-1	TRBJ1-2	TGCAGTGCTCGCGGGGCGTCTTATGGCTACACCTTC	CSARGASYGYTF
TRBD1	.	TRBV3-1	TRBJ1-1	TGTGCCAGCAGCACCGGACAGGGAAGGACTGAAGCTTTCTTT	CASSTGQGRTEAFF
.	.	TRBV5-4	TRBJ1-2	TGTGCCAGCAGCTTGTTCTTAGCTAACTATGGCTACACCTTC	CASSLFLANYGYTF
TRBD2	many	TRBV12-3/TRBV12-4	TRBJ2-3	TGTGCCATCTTAGCGGGAGTGAGGACAGATACGCAGTATTTT	CAILAGVRTDTQYF
TRBD1	.	TRBV7-2	TRBJ1-4	TGTGCCAGCAGCTTCAGGACAGGGGATAATGAAAAACTGTTTTTT	CASSFRTGDNEKLFF
.	.	TRBV20-1	TRBJ1-1	TGCAGTGCTAGCCTGGGATACATGAACACTGAAGCTTTCTTT	CSASLGYMNTEAFF
TRBD2	.	TRBV12-3/TRBV12-4	TRBJ2-1	TGTGCCAGCACCCGACTAGCGGGAGGGGGGAATGAGCAGTTCTTC	CASTRLAGGGNEQFF
TRBD2	few	TRBV2	TRBJ2-5	TGTGCCAGCAGTGGGGGCGGGCCGGGAGGCCCCTACTTC	CASSGGGPGGPYF
TRBD1	.	TRBV29-1	TRBJ1-4	TGCAGCGTCACAGGACAGGCGGGGTCAACTAATGAAAAACTGTTTTTT	CSVTGQAGSTNEKLFF
.	few	TRBV18	TRBJ2-1	TGTGCCAGCACGGAGGGGTCCTACAATGAGCAGTTCTTC	CASTEGSYNEQFF
TRBD2	many	TRBV12-3/TRBV12-4	TRBJ2-7	TGTGCCAGCAGTTCCCGGGTAGCGGGAGGTGGCCACGAGCAGTACTTC	CASSSRVAGGGHEQYF
.	few	TRBV29-1	TRBJ2-5	TGCAGCGTCCTCAGCGGAGAAGAGACCCAGTACTTC	CSVLSGEETQYF
TRBD2	.	TRBV28	TRBJ2-2	TGTGCCAGCAGTCCTCCGGGACTAGCGGGAGGGGACACCGGGGAGCTGTTTTTT	CASSPPGLAGGDTGELFF
.	few	TRBV6-2/TRBV6-3	TRBJ2-7	TGTGCCAGCAGTTACATTGCGGGGACCCACGAGCAGTACTTC	CASSYIAGTHEQYF
.	.	TRBV5-1	TRBJ2-7	TGCGCCAGCAGCTCGGACGGGGGAGATTTCGAGCAGTACTTC	CASSSDGGDFEQYF
TRBD2	few	TRBV29-1	TRBJ2-7	TGCAGCGTAACTAGCGGGAGGGCCCGTGCCGAGCAGTACTTC	CSVTSGRARAEQYF
.	.	TRBV5-4	TRBJ2-3	TGTGCCAGCAGCTCCGACCTAGCGTCTAGCACAGATACGCAGTATTTT	CASSSDLASSTDTQYF
TRBD2	few	TRBV12-3/TRBV12-4	TRBJ2-3	TGTGCCAGCAGCGGACTAGCGGTGGGGGGTACGCAGTATTTT	CASSGLAVGGTQYF
.	many	TRBV11-2	TRBJ2-2	TGTGCCAGCAGCCTTTTTGATGCGGGTGCCACCGGGGAGCTGTTTTTT	CASSLFDAGATGELFF
.	few	TRBV30	TRBJ2-1	TGTGCCTGGGGGCAACGTTACAATGAGCAGTTCTTC	CAWGQRYNEQFF
.	.	TRBV7-9	TRBJ1-6	TGTGCCAGCAGCTTAGGCTCGGACAATTCACCCCTCCACTTT	CASSLGSDNSPLHF
.	.	TRBV20-1	TRBJ2-2	TGCAGTGCTAGAGAACACTCCCGGGTATCCGGGGAGCTGTTTTTT	CSAREHSRVSGELFF
TRBD1	.	TRBV18	TRBJ1-6	TGTGCCAGCTCACCACGACAGGGCGGGAATTCACCCCTCCACTTT	CASSPRQGGNSPLHF
.	few	TRBV3-1	TRBJ1-5	TGTGCCAGCAGCCAGGGGGCAGGGAGCAATCAGCCCCAGCATTTT	CASSQGAGSNQPQHF
.	.	TRBV7-9	TRBJ2-7	TGTGCCAGCAGCACGATTAGCGCGAATGAATATTACGAGCAGTACTTC	CASSTISANEYYEQYF
TRBD2	.	TRBV14	TRBJ2-1	TGTGCCAGCAGCCTGGGACTAGCGGGAGGAAACAATGAGCAGTTCTTC	CASSLGLAGGNNEQFF
.	many	TRBV6-2/TRBV6-3	TRBJ2-7	TGTGCCAGCAGTTACCGCAGGGAATCCGAGCAGTACTTC	CASSYRRESEQYF
.	few	TRBV29-1	TRBJ2-6	TGCAGCGTTTACGGCTCTGGGGCCAACGTCCTGACTTTC	CSVYGSGANVLTF
TRBD2	many	TRBV14	TRBJ2-3	TGTGCCAGCAGCCAAGAACGCGGGAGGATTGGGACAGATACGCAGTATTTT	CASSQERGRIGTDTQYF
TRBD1	few	TRBV11-3	TRBJ2-2	TGTGCCAGCAGCTTAGCCACCGGGACAGGGGTCAGGAACACCGGGGAGCTGTTTTTT	CASSLATGTGVRNTGELFF
TRBD1	.	TRBV20-1	TRBJ1-5	TGCAGTGCTAGGGGGACAGATAATCAGCCCCAGCATTTT	CSARGTDNQPQHF
.	.	TRBV15	TRBJ2-5	TGTGCCACCAGCAGAGATTGGAGCGGACAAGAGACCCAGTACTTC	CATSRDWSGQETQYF
TRBD2	many	TRBV14	TRBJ2-5	TGTGCCAGCAGCCAGGGACTAGCTAATGAAGAGACCCAGTACTTC	CASSQGLANEETQYF
.	.	TRBV27	TRBJ2-5	TGTGCCAGCACCGGATATACTCTCCAAGAGACCCAGTACTTC	CASTGYTLQETQYF
.	many	TRBV7-9	TRBJ2-7	TGTGCCAGCAGCTTGGCAGGGTGGGACGAGCAGTACTTC	CASSLAGWDEQYF
TRBD1	.	TRBV7-2	TRBJ2-5	TGTGCCAGCAGCCAGGGGACAGGAGGGGAGACCCAGTACTTC	CASSQGTGGETQYF
TRBD2	.	TRBV5-1	TRBJ2-5	TGCGCCAGCAGCCTAGCGGGAAAGGACCGACAAGAGACCCAGTACTTC	CASSLAGKDRQETQYF
TRBD1	.	TRBV27	TRBJ1-6	TGTGCCAGCAGTTTTACCACCGGGACAGGGGTTAATTCACCCCTCCACTTT	CASSFTTGTGVNSPLHF
.	.	TRBV20-1	TRBJ2-2	TGCAGTGCTAGAGCCCCGGGGAAGGCCGGGGGCACCGGGGAGCTGTTTTTT	CSARAPGKAGGTGELFF
TRBD2	many	TRBV7-6	TRBJ2-1	TGTGCCAGCAGCTTAGAGGCTAGCGGGTACAATGAGCAGTTCTTC	CASSLEASGYNEQFF
.	.	TRBV7-3	TRBJ2-6	TGTGCCAGCAGCTTTGGTGGGAACTCTGGGGCCAACGTCCTGACTTTC	CASSFGGNSGANVLTF
.	few	TRBV29-1	TRBJ2-3	TGCAGCGTTGAAGTTGGGGCGGCAGATACGCAGTATTTT	CSVEVGAADTQYF
TRBD2	few	TRBV28	TRBJ2-1	TGTGCCAGCAGCGAGAGACTAGCGGGAATTGGTGATGAGCAGTTCTTC	CASSERLAGIGDEQFF
TRBD2	.	TRBV10-3	TRBJ2-3	TGTGCCATCAGTGACTTGACTAGCGGGAGTAGAGATACGCAGTATTTT	CAISDLTSGSRDTQYF
TRBD1	.	TRBV29-1	TRBJ2-1	TGCAGCGTTGAAGCGTTTGAACAGGGGGGTGAGCAGTTCTTC	CSVEAFEQGGEQFF
.	many	TRBV12-3/TRBV12-4	TRBJ2-5	TGTGCCAGCAGTTTTTACGGGGAACAAGAGACCCAGTACTTC	CASSFYGEQETQYF
.	.	TRBV29-1	TRBJ1-2	TGCAGCGTTGGGGGACTTAGTTCCTATGGCTACACCTTC	CSVGGLSSYGYTF
TRBD1	.	TRBV4-3	TRBJ1-1	TGCGCCAGCAGCCAAGTTATTCGCCAGGGGGCTGTAGGTGAAGCTTTCTTT	CASSQVIRQGAVGEAFF
.	.	TRBV29-1	TRBJ2-3	TGCAGCGGGGAAGATGGGGGCACAGATACGCAGTATTTT	CSGEDGGTDTQYF
TRBD1	few	TRBV7-2	TRBJ1-1	TGTGCCAGCAGCGTTGGACAGGTGAACACTGAAGCTTTCTTT	CASSVGQVNTEAFF
.	.	TRBV5-6	TRBJ1-6	TGTGCCAGCAGCTTCGGTGGAAATTCACCCCTCCACTTT	CASSFGGNSPLHF
.	.	TRBV10-2	TRBJ1-3	TGCGCCAGCACCCCGGAGCCAGGGAACTCTGGAAACACCACATATTTT	CASTPEPGNSGNTTYF
.	.	TRBV24-1	TRBJ1-3	TGTGCCACCAGTGATGAACAGCCCAGCTCTGGAAACACCATATATTTT	CATSDEQPSSGNTIYF